This TCR beta chain was found in a study of regulatory T cells in long-lasting Graves disease. Comments on this clonotype: The target antigen is unknown.

The CDR3 contains 15 residues. V lost 6 bases to trimming and J lost 1 base; unmatched junction nucleotides: 4. In germline, CDR1 is MNHNS, CDR2 SASEGT. Study outcomes and limitations: Favored gene segments in persistent disease were TRBV28, TRBJ1-2 and TRBJ2-5.

Arm-PCR of CDR3 regions and iRepertoire HTBI primers were the basis on which TCR beta libraries were built. Via MiXCR, TCRdb re-called the multiplex PCR reads, giving one row per CDR3 protein. The data show 580,000 or so distinct CDR3 sequences, about 15% seen once. The time point: newly diagnosed GD, antithyroid drugs for less than 3 months. Generation of the TCR library employed RNA extracted from PBMCs. These same records also appear under a second study, on T cells in Graves' hyperthyroidism and ophthalmopathy. Per that paper: The primer set for the first-round RT-PCR of the TCR CDR3 was HTBI.

V is TRBV6-1 and J is TRBJ2-1; 9 bases fit TRBD1. The sequences come from peripheral blood mononuclear cells (PBMCs), collected at new diagnosis, from a patient treated with antithyroid drugs. This clonotype was sampled from a man aged 18 to 29 with Graves disease. CDR3 sequence: CASRAGQGSYNEQFF. Written as DNA, the CDR3 is TGTGCCAGCAGGGCGGGACAGGGATCCTACAATGAGCAGTTCTTC.